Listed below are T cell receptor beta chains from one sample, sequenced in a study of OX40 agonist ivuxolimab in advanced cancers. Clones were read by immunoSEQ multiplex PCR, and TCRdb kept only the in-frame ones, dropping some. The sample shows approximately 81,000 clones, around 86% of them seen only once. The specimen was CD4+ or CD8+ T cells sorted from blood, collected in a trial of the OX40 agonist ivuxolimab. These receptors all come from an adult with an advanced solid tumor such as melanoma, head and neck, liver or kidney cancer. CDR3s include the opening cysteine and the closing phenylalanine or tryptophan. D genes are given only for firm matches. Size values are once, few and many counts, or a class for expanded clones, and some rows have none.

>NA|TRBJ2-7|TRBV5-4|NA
CASSLKSGVYEQYF
TGTGCCAGCAGCTTGAAGTCAGGGGTCTACGAGCAGTACTTC
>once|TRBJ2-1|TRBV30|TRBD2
CAWTVGGGPRGNEQFF
TGTGCCTGGACTGTCGGGGGAGGGCCGAGGGGCAATGAGCAGTTCTTC
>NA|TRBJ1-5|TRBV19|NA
CASKPRTENQPQHF
TGTGCCAGTAAACCCCGGACGGAGAATCAGCCCCAGCATTTT
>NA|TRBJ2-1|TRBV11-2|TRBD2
CASSLDPRGANANEQFF
TGTGCCAGCAGCTTAGATCCGCGGGGGGCAAATGCCAATGAGCAGTTCTTC
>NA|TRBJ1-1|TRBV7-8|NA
CASSLPTTEAFF
TGTGCCAGCAGCTTACCAACCACTGAAGCTTTCTTT
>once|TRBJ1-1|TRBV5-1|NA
CASKTTLGQLNTEAFF
TGCGCCAGCAAGACGACCTTGGGACAATTGAACACTGAAGCTTTCTTT
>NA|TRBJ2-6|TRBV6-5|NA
CASSYSGASGANVLTF
TGTGCCAGCAGTTATTCTGGGGCTTCTGGGGCCAACGTCCTGACTTTC
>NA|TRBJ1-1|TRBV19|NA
CASSRHRDTEAFF
TGTGCCAGTAGTCGACACAGGGACACTGAAGCTTTCTTT
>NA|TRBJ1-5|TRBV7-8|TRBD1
CASSLEEGGRVDQPQHF
TGTGCCAGCAGCTTAGAAGAAGGGGGCAGGGTAGATCAGCCCCAGCATTTT
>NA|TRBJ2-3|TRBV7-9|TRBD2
CASSPWTSGAVDTQYF
TGTGCCAGCAGCCCCTGGACTAGCGGGGCTGTAGATACGCAGTATTTT
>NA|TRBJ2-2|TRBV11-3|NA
CASSLGFAGELFF
TGTGCCAGCAGCTTAGGGTTCGCCGGGGAGCTGTTTTTT